This T cell receptor (beta chain) emerged from a study of patients and donors after allogeneic stem cell transplantation. TCRdb reprocessed the RT-PCR reads via MiXCR and lists one record per CDR3 protein. Of roughly 880,000 distinct CDR3 sequences in the sample, about 20% were seen once. The CDR3 covers 15 residues. Germline V gene lookup returns CDR1 SGHTA and CDR2 FQGNSA. Trimming removed 4 bases from V and 7 bases from J; junction bases left unmatched: 13. V gene TRBV7-2 combines with J gene TRBJ2-7, with 7 bases lining up with TRBD1. The clonotype comes from a human donor who was either an allogeneic HSCT recipient or a stem cell or donor lymphocyte infusion donor (not recorded which). It is not recorded whose cells these are; they may come from a transplant donor. The sample consisted of blood, either unsorted or a sorted T cell fraction (not recorded which). The CDR3 loop reads CASSSVGTVSLEQYF. CDR3 in DNA: TGTGCCAGCAGCTCCGTGGGGACAGTGAGTCTGGAGCAGTACTTC.